The rows below give T cell receptor beta chains drawn from one sample of a study of a mutant IDH1 vaccine in newly diagnosed glioma. Libraries were prepared by immunoSEQ multiplex PCR; TCRdb keeps only in-frame clonotypes and omits some of them. The table records 40,000 or so clones, 82% of them present only once. These receptors have no known antigen. Sequences were derived from PBMCs, sampled from a glioma patient whose treatment included an IDH1 peptide vaccine. These TCRs come from a man younger than 35 with glioma. Some clones in this sample may be carry-over from other donors' samples. The CDR3 runs from the conserved cysteine through the conserved F or W. The D gene is left open where the match is weak. Some rows mark clone size as missing; the rest say once, few, many or name a class of expanded clone.

j_gene: TRBJ1-2; v_gene: TRBV29-1; d_gene: -; abundance: -; CDR3nt: TGCAGCGTTGAAGATCCCAGGTTTTCCTATGGCTACACCTTC; CDR3aa: CSVEDPRFSYGYTF
j_gene: TRBJ1-1; v_gene: TRBV7-9; d_gene: -; abundance: -; CDR3nt: TGTGCCAGCAGCTTATTCGTATATGAAGCTTTCTTT; CDR3aa: CASSLFVYEAFF
j_gene: TRBJ1-2; v_gene: TRBV14; d_gene: -; abundance: -; CDR3nt: TGTGCCAGCAGCCCAGGGAGGTATGGCTACACCTTC; CDR3aa: CASSPGRYGYTF
j_gene: TRBJ1-3; v_gene: TRBV7-3; d_gene: -; abundance: -; CDR3nt: TGTGCCAGCAGGTCCCGAGGAGGAAACACCATATATTTT; CDR3aa: CASRSRGGNTIYF
j_gene: TRBJ2-7; v_gene: TRBV7-9; d_gene: TRBD1; abundance: -; CDR3nt: TGTGCCAGCAGCTTATGGTCAGGGGGTTCCTACGAGCAGTACTTC; CDR3aa: CASSLWSGGSYEQYF
j_gene: TRBJ1-1; v_gene: TRBV9; d_gene: -; abundance: few; CDR3nt: TGTGCCAGCAGCGTAGCAGTGGGGAACACTGAAGCTTTCTTT; CDR3aa: CASSVAVGNTEAFF
j_gene: TRBJ2-4; v_gene: TRBV27; d_gene: TRBD2; abundance: -; CDR3nt: TGTGCCAGCAGTTTGGGAGCGGGGGGCCTAGCCAAAAACATTCAGTACTTC; CDR3aa: CASSLGAGGLAKNIQYF
j_gene: TRBJ2-7; v_gene: TRBV7-9; d_gene: TRBD2; abundance: -; CDR3nt: TGTGCCAGCAGCTTAGTCACTAGCGGGGACCACTACGAGCAGTACTTC; CDR3aa: CASSLVTSGDHYEQYF
j_gene: TRBJ2-7; v_gene: TRBV6-5; d_gene: TRBD1; abundance: -; CDR3nt: TGTGCCAGCAGTTATTCCGGGACAGGGGGCGCCTACGAGCAGTACTTC; CDR3aa: CASSYSGTGGAYEQYF
j_gene: TRBJ2-7; v_gene: TRBV6-1; d_gene: TRBD1; abundance: -; CDR3nt: TGTGCCAGCAGTGAAAGGGCAGGGGGCCCAGGTGAGCAGTACTTC; CDR3aa: CASSERAGGPGEQYF
j_gene: TRBJ1-1; v_gene: TRBV5-1; d_gene: -; abundance: -; CDR3nt: TGCGCCAGCAGCTTGGCGCAGGGATGGACTGAAGCTTTCTTT; CDR3aa: CASSLAQGWTEAFF
j_gene: TRBJ2-7; v_gene: TRBV5-6; d_gene: TRBD1; abundance: -; CDR3nt: TGTGCCAGCAGTCCCTGGGGTGTCGGGACAGGGATCAACGAGCAGTACTTC; CDR3aa: CASSPWGVGTGINEQYF
j_gene: TRBJ1-1; v_gene: TRBV7-9; d_gene: TRBD1; abundance: -; CDR3nt: TGTGCCAGCAGCTTCCGCTGGACAGGGGGCGAGGACACTGAAGCTTTCTTT; CDR3aa: CASSFRWTGGEDTEAFF
j_gene: TRBJ2-1; v_gene: TRBV15; d_gene: -; abundance: -; CDR3nt: TGTGCCACCAGGGGGACGGTATACAATGAGCAGTTCTTC; CDR3aa: CATRGTVYNEQFF
j_gene: TRBJ1-3; v_gene: TRBV5-1; d_gene: -; abundance: -; CDR3nt: TGCGCCAGCAGCCAACAGAGCTCTGGAAACACCATATATTTT; CDR3aa: CASSQQSSGNTIYF
j_gene: TRBJ2-3; v_gene: TRBV7-9; d_gene: -; abundance: -; CDR3nt: TGTGCCATCTCCCGGGAGTCAGATACGCAGTATTTT; CDR3aa: CAISRESDTQYF
j_gene: TRBJ1-4; v_gene: TRBV10-3; d_gene: -; abundance: -; CDR3nt: TGTGCCATCAGTGAGTCTGGGGCTCCTAATGAAAAACTGTTTTTT; CDR3aa: CAISESGAPNEKLFF
j_gene: TRBJ2-7; v_gene: TRBV30; d_gene: -; abundance: -; CDR3nt: TGTGCCTGGAATACAGGGTGGGCCTCCTACGAGCAGTACTTC; CDR3aa: CAWNTGWASYEQYF
j_gene: TRBJ1-2; v_gene: TRBV4-1; d_gene: -; abundance: few; CDR3nt: TGCGCCAGCAGCCAAGCCCTGGGAGCAATCTATGGCTACACCTTC; CDR3aa: CASSQALGAIYGYTF
j_gene: TRBJ1-5; v_gene: TRBV5-6; d_gene: -; abundance: -; CDR3nt: TGTGCCAGCAGCTTTTGGGGTCGTCAGCCCCAGCATTTT; CDR3aa: CASSFWGRQPQHF
j_gene: TRBJ1-2; v_gene: TRBV9; d_gene: -; abundance: -; CDR3nt: TGTGCCAGCAGCGCAGGGGAAGGGCCAAGCTATGGCTACACCTTC; CDR3aa: CASSAGEGPSYGYTF
j_gene: TRBJ1-5; v_gene: TRBV5-8; d_gene: -; abundance: -; CDR3nt: TGTGCCAGCAGACCCGACAGGTACATCTTCCAGCCCCAGCATTTT; CDR3aa: CASRPDRYIFQPQHF
j_gene: TRBJ2-3; v_gene: TRBV25-1; d_gene: -; abundance: -; CDR3nt: TGTGCCAGCAGTGTACAACTCGGCACAGATACGCAGTATTTT; CDR3aa: CASSVQLGTDTQYF
j_gene: TRBJ2-1; v_gene: TRBV5-1; d_gene: -; abundance: -; CDR3nt: TGCGCCAGCAGCTTGGTGGGTGGGACCCTATACAATGAGCAGTTCTTC; CDR3aa: CASSLVGGTLYNEQFF
j_gene: TRBJ2-7; v_gene: TRBV6-6; d_gene: TRBD1; abundance: -; CDR3nt: TGTGCCAGCAAGACCGGACAGGAGAGGATTTACGAGCAGTACTTC; CDR3aa: CASKTGQERIYEQYF
j_gene: TRBJ2-7; v_gene: TRBV18; d_gene: TRBD1; abundance: -; CDR3nt: TGTGCCAGCTCACCGCCGGGACAGGGCTCCTACGAGCAGTACTTC; CDR3aa: CASSPPGQGSYEQYF
j_gene: TRBJ1-5; v_gene: TRBV2; d_gene: TRBD1; abundance: -; CDR3nt: TGTGCCAGCCGGGACAGGGGAGGCAATCAGCCCCAGCATTTT; CDR3aa: CASRDRGGNQPQHF
j_gene: TRBJ1-5; v_gene: TRBV19; d_gene: -; abundance: -; CDR3nt: TGTGCCGGGTCAAGGGTATTAAATCAGCCCCAGCATTTT; CDR3aa: CAGSRVLNQPQHF
j_gene: TRBJ1-2; v_gene: TRBV19; d_gene: -; abundance: -; CDR3nt: TGTGCCAGTAGTGAGACAGCTAACTATGGCTACACCTTC; CDR3aa: CASSETANYGYTF
j_gene: TRBJ2-1; v_gene: TRBV19; d_gene: -; abundance: medium-sized; CDR3nt: TGTGCCAGTAGTATCGGTGGTCCCAATGAGCAGTTCTTC; CDR3aa: CASSIGGPNEQFF
j_gene: TRBJ2-1; v_gene: TRBV5-1; d_gene: -; abundance: -; CDR3nt: TGCGCCAGCAGGCTTCTGGACACTTCCTACAATGAGCAGTTCTTC; CDR3aa: CASRLLDTSYNEQFF
j_gene: TRBJ1-1; v_gene: TRBV7-9; d_gene: TRBD1; abundance: -; CDR3nt: TGTGCCAGCAGCCGACAGGGTCTTGAAGCTTTCTTT; CDR3aa: CASSRQGLEAFF
j_gene: TRBJ2-3; v_gene: TRBV2; d_gene: TRBD2; abundance: -; CDR3nt: TGTGCCAGCAGTGAAGGCCTAGCGGGAGGACCCGATACGCAGTATTTT; CDR3aa: CASSEGLAGGPDTQYF
j_gene: TRBJ1-2; v_gene: TRBV5-4; d_gene: -; abundance: -; CDR3nt: TGTGCCAGCAGCTTGGAAGGGCCCCGAGGGAGTGGCTACACCTTC; CDR3aa: CASSLEGPRGSGYTF
j_gene: TRBJ1-1; v_gene: TRBV30; d_gene: TRBD1; abundance: -; CDR3nt: TGTGCCTGGAGTGTACAGGGGGTGGCTGAAGCTTTCTTT; CDR3aa: CAWSVQGVAEAFF
j_gene: TRBJ2-7; v_gene: TRBV5-1; d_gene: -; abundance: -; CDR3nt: TGCGCCAGCAGCTCTGTACCGGGTCTGCCCAAACCAGGCAACGAGCAGTACTTC; CDR3aa: CASSSVPGLPKPGNEQYF
j_gene: TRBJ2-1; v_gene: TRBV15; d_gene: TRBD2; abundance: -; CDR3nt: TGTGCCACCAGCAGAGATCCTAGCGGGGGCCTTCCGTTCTTC; CDR3aa: CATSRDPSGGLPFF
j_gene: TRBJ2-7; v_gene: TRBV9; d_gene: TRBD2; abundance: -; CDR3nt: TGTGCCAGCAGCGCCTCTAGCGGGAGGGCGTGGGAGCAGTACTTC; CDR3aa: CASSASSGRAWEQYF
j_gene: TRBJ2-7; v_gene: TRBV25-1; d_gene: -; abundance: -; CDR3nt: TGTGCCAGCAGTGACCGGATTACCTACGAGCAGTACTTC; CDR3aa: CASSDRITYEQYF
j_gene: TRBJ1-1; v_gene: TRBV4-1; d_gene: -; abundance: -; CDR3nt: TGCGCCAGCAGCATAGAACGGGAGACAGGGAACACTGAAGCTTTCTTT; CDR3aa: CASSIERETGNTEAFF
j_gene: TRBJ1-1; v_gene: TRBV2; d_gene: -; abundance: few; CDR3nt: TGTGCCAGCAGTGACCCGACAGTCCAAGCTTTCTTT; CDR3aa: CASSDPTVQAFF
j_gene: TRBJ1-1; v_gene: TRBV13; d_gene: -; abundance: -; CDR3nt: TGTGCCAGCAGTCTTCTGAACACTGAAGCTTTCTTT; CDR3aa: CASSLLNTEAFF
j_gene: TRBJ1-5; v_gene: TRBV2; d_gene: TRBD1; abundance: -; CDR3nt: TGTGCCAGCAGCGGACAGGGGCGCCGGAGCAATCAGCCCCAGCATTTT; CDR3aa: CASSGQGRRSNQPQHF
j_gene: TRBJ2-1; v_gene: TRBV7-2; d_gene: -; abundance: many; CDR3nt: TGTGCCAGCAGCTTCGCCGGGGAGCAGTTCTTC; CDR3aa: CASSFAGEQFF
j_gene: TRBJ2-7; v_gene: TRBV27; d_gene: -; abundance: -; CDR3nt: TGTGCCAGCAGTTTGGGCAGATTCTACGAGCAGTACTTC; CDR3aa: CASSLGRFYEQYF
j_gene: TRBJ2-7; v_gene: TRBV29-1; d_gene: -; abundance: -; CDR3nt: TGCAGCGTTGTAAACACAGCCTCCTACGAGCAGTACTTC; CDR3aa: CSVVNTASYEQYF
j_gene: TRBJ1-5; v_gene: TRBV19; d_gene: -; abundance: -; CDR3nt: TGTGCCAGCAGCTTGGCTGGGAATCAGCCCCAGCATTTT; CDR3aa: CASSLAGNQPQHF
j_gene: TRBJ2-1; v_gene: TRBV5-1; d_gene: TRBD2; abundance: -; CDR3nt: TGCGCCAGCAGCTGGTCGACTAGCGGGGTAGAGCGCGAGCAGTTCTTC; CDR3aa: CASSWSTSGVEREQFF
j_gene: TRBJ2-3; v_gene: TRBV7-2; d_gene: -; abundance: -; CDR3nt: TGTGCCAGCAGCTTAGCGGACTATTTCGGCACAGATACGCAGTATTTT; CDR3aa: CASSLADYFGTDTQYF
j_gene: TRBJ2-3; v_gene: TRBV7-9; d_gene: -; abundance: -; CDR3nt: TGTGCCAGCAGTCCATTACCCCCCGCAGATACGCAGTATTTT; CDR3aa: CASSPLPPADTQYF
j_gene: TRBJ2-2; v_gene: TRBV7-3; d_gene: -; abundance: -; CDR3nt: TGTGCCAGCAGCTTAATAGGCGAGGGGGCCGGGGAGCTGTTTTTT; CDR3aa: CASSLIGEGAGELFF
j_gene: TRBJ2-7; v_gene: TRBV4-3; d_gene: -; abundance: -; CDR3nt: TGCGCCAGCAGCCAAGAAGCGGCTAGCCCTAGCTACGAGCAGTACTTC; CDR3aa: CASSQEAASPSYEQYF
j_gene: TRBJ1-3; v_gene: TRBV7-9; d_gene: -; abundance: -; CDR3nt: TGTGCCAGCAGCCCCCCGGGGGCGGCATCTGGAAACACCATATATTTT; CDR3aa: CASSPPGAASGNTIYF
j_gene: TRBJ1-1; v_gene: TRBV19; d_gene: TRBD1; abundance: -; CDR3nt: TGTGCCAGTAGTATCTTCGGAGGGGTCGGGACAGGGAACACTGAAGCTTTCTTT; CDR3aa: CASSIFGGVGTGNTEAFF
j_gene: TRBJ1-1; v_gene: TRBV21-1; d_gene: -; abundance: -; CDR3nt: TGTGCCAGCAGTATAAAGAACCCGACAAGGGCGAGGGCTTTCTTT; CDR3aa: CASSIKNPTRARAFF
j_gene: TRBJ1-1; v_gene: TRBV7-6; d_gene: -; abundance: -; CDR3nt: TGTGCCAGCAGCTTAAAAACAGGCCTGCCCGCTGAAGCTTTCTTT; CDR3aa: CASSLKTGLPAEAFF
j_gene: TRBJ2-2; v_gene: TRBV30; d_gene: -; abundance: -; CDR3nt: TGTGCCTGGAGTGTAGTAAGAAACACCGGGGAGCTGTTTTTT; CDR3aa: CAWSVVRNTGELFF
j_gene: TRBJ1-2; v_gene: TRBV6-5; d_gene: -; abundance: -; CDR3nt: TGTGCCAGCCGGTTTCCGGGAAATGGCTACACCTTC; CDR3aa: CASRFPGNGYTF
j_gene: TRBJ2-7; v_gene: TRBV10-3; d_gene: -; abundance: -; CDR3nt: TGTGCCATCAGTGAGTTGATTGACAGAACCTCCTACGAGCAGTACTTC; CDR3aa: CAISELIDRTSYEQYF
j_gene: TRBJ1-2; v_gene: TRBV2; d_gene: TRBD1; abundance: once; CDR3nt: TGTGCCAGTTCTGATCGGCAGGGGGAGTCTGGCTACACCTTC; CDR3aa: CASSDRQGESGYTF